These 27 T cell receptor beta chains were all obtained from the same sample, sequenced in a study of cytomegalovirus exposure and HLA in healthy donors. The PCR employed 60 Vbeta primers together with 13 Jbeta primers. Using immunoSEQ multiplex PCR, the repertoire was profiled, and TCRdb retains in-frame clones only, with some absent. The sample holds over 150,000 clones, 80% to 85% seen once. Material: PBMCs. The receptors here all came from a male donor in good health and CMV-seropositive.

The chain recombines TRBV5-1 with TRBJ1-6; TRBD1 matches 8 bases. The V gene end was trimmed by 0 bases and the J gene end by 3 bases; junction bases not matched to a gene: 2. Germline V gene data show CDR1 as SGHRS and CDR2 as YFSETQ. The CDR3 totals 16 residues. The CDR3 spells CASSLGGTGYNSPLHF. CDR3 coding DNA: TGCGCCAGCAGCTTGGGTGGGACAGGCTATAATTCACCCCTCCACTTT.

The chain employs TRBV2 and TRBJ1-5; the D gene is possibly TRBD1 (5 bases). The CDR3 is 15 amino acids. Germline V lookup: CDR1 SNHLY, CDR2 FYNNEI. Trimming shortened V by 7 bases and J by 1 base, and 14 bases separated the two germline ends. CDR3 in amino acids: CASTGGRASNQPQHF. The CDR3, as DNA: TGTGCCAGCACCGGTGGCAGGGCGAGCAATCAGCCCCAGCATTTT.

J is TRBJ1-5 and V is TRBV5-5; TRBD1 is a possible D gene (6 bases). Germline CDR1 SGHKS, CDR2 YYEKEE (reference sequence). V gave up 3 bases and J gave up 4 bases, with 8 bases separating them. CDR3 length equals 13 residues. This chain's CDR3 is CASSSTGNQPQHF. The DNA for the CDR3 is TGTGCCAGCAGCTCAACAGGGAATCAGCCCCAGCATTTT.

V is TRBV19 and J is TRBJ1-1; 9 nucleotides match TRBD1. V dropped 7 bases and J dropped 5; count of bases not matched to a gene: 8. The CDR3 is 14 residues long. Germline V CDR1 and CDR2: LNHDA, SQIVND (reference sequence). CDR3 DNA sequence: TGTGCCAGTAACACACAGGGGGCGCGTACTGAAGCTTTCTTT. This encodes CASNTQGARTEAFF.

This chain links TRBV6-6 with TRBJ2-7; D is unresolved. Germline assignment: CDR1 MNHNY and CDR2 SVGAGI (reference sequence). The CDR3 runs 11 residues. V was cut by 6 bases and J by 6 bases, with 9 bases left in between. The DNA of the CDR3 is TGTGCCAGCAGCCTTAGCTCCGAGCAGTACTTC. Protein: CASSLSSEQYF.

CDR3 region: CASTRWSSETGELFF. CDR3 in DNA: TGTGCCAGCACCCGCTGGTCTAGTGAGACCGGGGAGCTGTTTTTT. The chain joins TRBV2 to TRBJ2-2; D not resolved. Germline V gives CDR1 SNHLY, CDR2 FYNNEI. CDR3 length equals 15 residues. Deletions cut 7 bases from V and 5 bases from J, with 17 bases between. Full variable domain (rest looked up from reference TRBV2 and TRBJ2-2): EPEVTQTPSHQVTQMGQEVILRCVPISNHLYFYWYRQILGQKVEFLVSFYNNEISEKSEIFDDQFSVERPDGSNFTLKIRSTKLEDSAMYFCASTRWSSETGELFFGEGSRLTVL.

The genes are TRBV9 and TRBJ2-5; 12 bases fit TRBD2. This CDR3 is built from 19 residues. Germline V gene data show CDR1 as SGDLS and CDR2 as YYNGEE. V was clipped by 0 bases and J by 2 bases; unmatched bases: 11. The CDR3 protein is CASSVGLAGAGTGQETQYF. In DNA form, the CDR3 reads TGTGCCAGCAGCGTAGGACTAGCGGGGGCCGGCACGGGGCAAGAGACCCAGTACTTC.

The CDR3 DNA follows: TGTGCCAGTGTCAGACTAGCGGGAGGGGTGAATGAGCAGTTCTTC. Amino acids: CASVRLAGGVNEQFF. This rearrangement joins TRBV19 to TRBJ2-1; 14 bases agree with TRBD2. This CDR3 comprises 15 residues. Per germline, CDR1 LNHDA and CDR2 SQIVND (reference sequence). The V gene end was trimmed by 8 bases and the J gene end by 7 bases; junction bases not matched to a gene: 7.

The chain combines TRBV20-1 with TRBJ2-7; D call uncertain. The CDR3 length is 9 residues. Trimming removed 8 bases at V and 5 bases at J, with 7 bases between. CDR1 is DFQATT and CDR2 is SNEGSKA in the germline V gene (reference sequence). The CDR3 sequence is CSPPDEQYF. CDR3 DNA sequence: TGCAGTCCCCCAGACGAGCAGTACTTC.

This rearrangement joins TRBV6-5 to TRBJ2-1, with TRBD2 matching over 8 bases. The CDR3 has 15 residues. Germline CDR1 is MNHEY and CDR2 is SVGAGI. After removal of 2 bases from V and 7 bases from J, the junction contained 7 bases not matched to a gene. The DNA for the CDR3 is TGTGCCAGCAGTTACGGACGGGGGGGTTCAAATGAGCAGTTCTTC. As protein: CASSYGRGGSNEQFF.

The genes are TRBV10-3 and TRBJ2-5; 9 bases agree with TRBD1. The CDR3 runs 14 residues. The germline V gene has CDR1 ENHRY and CDR2 SYGVKD. J was trimmed by 5 bases and V by 4 bases; bases with no gene match: 5. The CDR3 coding sequence is TGTGCCATCAGTGCAGGGACAGGGAGGGAGACCCAGTACTTC. Amino acid sequence: CAISAGTGRETQYF.

The chain employs TRBV5-1 and TRBJ2-1; no firm D call. Between the trimmed V and J ends, which lost 4 bases and 8 bases, there was a span of 25 bases. The CDR3 extends over 17 amino acids. Per the germline V gene, CDR1 is SGHRS and CDR2 is YFSETQ. The CDR3 DNA sequence: TGCGCCAGCAGCCCGGTTCACGGTCAGGTCAATCGCGATGAGCAGTTCTTC. It encodes CASSPVHGQVNRDEQFF.

The chain joins TRBV5-4 to TRBJ1-6, with TRBD1 matching 7 bases. Trimming at V came to 0 bases and at J to 10 bases, leaving 7 bases not matched to a gene. This CDR3 contains 15 residues. Germline assignment: CDR1 SGHNT and CDR2 YYREEE (reference sequence). The CDR3 coding sequence is TGTGCCAGCAGCTTGGCCGAAGGGGGCGAATCACCCCTCCACTTT. Its translation is CASSLAEGGESPLHF.

V is TRBV5-1 and J is TRBJ1-1; no reliable D call. V lost 1 base and J lost 1, with 8 bases in between. Per germline, CDR1 SGHRS and CDR2 YFSETQ. The CDR3 sequence is 14 residues long. The CDR3, as DNA: TGCGCCAGCAGCTTGCAGGTCGCGAACACTGAAGCTTTCTTT. As protein: CASSLQVANTEAFF.

The chain recombines TRBV9 with TRBJ2-2; D perhaps matches TRBD1 (6 bases). V was shortened by 1 base and J by 0 bases, with 13 bases between the two germline ends. The germline gives CDR1 SGDLS, CDR2 YYNGEE. The CDR3 contains 17 residues. The CDR3 loop is CASSVKRQGTNTGELFF. The DNA of the CDR3 is TGTGCCAGCAGCGTAAAAAGGCAGGGGACGAACACCGGGGAGCTGTTTTTT. Full variable domain (outside the CDR3, taken from reference TRBV9 and TRBJ2-2): DSGVTQTPKHLITATGQRVTLRCSPRSGDLSVYWYQQSLDQGLQFLIQYYNGEERAKGNILERFSAQQFPDLHSELNLSSLELGDSALYFCASSVKRQGTNTGELFFGEGSRLTVL.

V gene TRBV7-9 combines with J gene TRBJ1-4, with 7 bases aligning to TRBD1. CDR1 is SEHNR and CDR2 is FQNEAQ in the germline V gene (reference sequence). This CDR3 is 15 amino acids long. The V and J ends lost 5 bases and 5 bases, in that order; junction bases with no gene match: 8. CDR3 sequence (DNA): TGTGCCAGCAGCGTAGGGGACAGTCAGAATGAAAAACTGTTTTTT. The encoded protein is CASSVGDSQNEKLFF.

The chain uses TRBV28 and TRBJ1-4; a weak D match, TRBD1 (5 bases). The V end lost 5 bases, the J end lost 3 bases, and 10 bases lay between the germline ends. CDR3 length: 14 residues. CDR1 is MDHEN, CDR2 SYDVKM, per germline. The CDR3 bases are TGTGCCAGCAGTCAGGGCCTCCCTAATGAAAAACTGTTTTTT. This translates into CASSQGLPNEKLFF.

Only one count was recorded for this clone. This chain joins TRBV28 and TRBJ2-3; a weak D match, TRBD2 (6 bases). The CDR3 extends over 16 amino acids. V was pared by 2 bases and J by 1 base, with 13 bases between. The germline V gene encodes CDR1 MDHEN and CDR2 SYDVKM. In DNA form, the CDR3 reads TGTGCCAGCAGTTTAGGGACTGCGGATGGCACAGATACGCAGTATTTT. Amino acids: CASSLGTADGTDTQYF.

The V gene is TRBV6-5, the J gene TRBJ1-5; tentative D call: TRBD1 (6 bases). Germline CDR1 reads MNHEY; CDR2 reads SVGAGI. The CDR3 is made up of 16 amino acids. Trimming took off 4 bases at V and 3 bases at J, with 16 bases between the two ends. CDR3 in amino acids: CASSSAGAGANQPQHF. CDR3 coding DNA: TGTGCCAGCAGTTCAGCCGGGGCGGGGGCCAATCAGCCCCAGCATTTT.

This clone was detected only a few times. The V gene is TRBV18, the J gene TRBJ2-3, with 7 bases aligning to TRBD1. After removal of 2 bases from V and 0 bases from J, the junction contained 5 bases not matched to a gene. This CDR3 spans 16 amino acids. Germline V gene sequence: CDR1 KGHSH, CDR2 LQKENI. CDR3 protein: CASSPTWDRSTDTQYF. The CDR3 DNA is TGTGCCAGCTCACCAACGTGGGACAGAAGCACAGATACGCAGTATTTT. The variable domain in full, completed from reference TRBV18 and TRBJ2-3, reads NAGVMQNPRHLVRRRGQEARLRCSPMKGHSHVYWYRQLPEEGLKFMVYLQKENIIDESGMPKERFSAEFPKEGPSILRIQQVVRGDSAAYFCASSPTWDRSTDTQYFGPGTRLTVL.

The chain is built from TRBV4-3 and TRBJ1-4, with unresolved D. This CDR3 is built from 13 residues. Germline V CDR1 and CDR2: LGHNA, YSLEER. Trimming shortened V by 4 bases and J by 5 bases, and 8 bases separated the two germline ends. The CDR3, as DNA: TGCGCCAGCAGCCCAGCCGGGAATGAAAAACTGTTTTTT. Its protein product is CASSPAGNEKLFF.

This clone has a count of ten or more. The rearrangement links TRBV6-6 to TRBJ2-5; D is perhaps TRBD2 (5 bases). Per the germline V gene, CDR1 is MNHNY and CDR2 is SVGAGI (reference sequence). Trimming shortened V by 2 bases and J by 4 bases, and 11 bases separated the two germline ends. The CDR3 covers 14 residues. The chain's CDR3 is CASSYEVEGETQYF. As DNA, the CDR3 is TGTGCCAGCAGTTACGAGGTAGAGGGAGAGACCCAGTACTTC.

This clone was found a few times. The J gene is TRBJ2-3, the V gene TRBV5-6; TRBD2 matches at 13 bases. Germline V lookup: CDR1 SGHDT, CDR2 YYEEEE. V was pared by 3 bases and J by 2 bases, with 6 bases of the junction left unmatched. This CDR3 is 17 amino acids long. The CDR3: CASSSAGLAGYTDTQYF. The CDR3 nucleotides read TGTGCCAGCAGCTCCGCGGGACTAGCGGGGTACACAGATACGCAGTATTTT.

This clone was counted only a few times. This sequence joins TRBV6-1 and TRBJ2-7, with 10 bases aligning to TRBD1. V lost 2 bases and J lost 0; bases outside the gene matches: 1. This CDR3 is built from 15 residues. Germline-derived CDR1 and CDR2 are MNHNS and SASEGT. This CDR3 reads CASSEWTGGSYEQYF. The DNA of the CDR3 is TGTGCCAGCAGTGAATGGACAGGGGGCTCCTACGAGCAGTACTTC.

The rearrangement joins TRBV30 to TRBJ2-3; 10 bases map to TRBD2. The CDR3 consists of 14 residues. V lost 5 bases to trimming and J lost 1 base; unmatched junction nucleotides: 3. Germline lookup yields CDR1 GTSNPN and CDR2 SVGIG (reference sequence). This CDR3 reads CAWAGTSGTDTQYF. CDR3 DNA: TGTGCCTGGGCCGGGACTAGCGGCACAGATACGCAGTATTTT.

The chain employs TRBV7-9 and TRBJ2-5, with 7 bases lining up with TRBD1. Germline CDR1 is SEHNR and CDR2 is FQNEAQ (reference sequence). Trimming at V came to 3 bases and at J to 1 base, leaving 5 bases not matched to a gene. This CDR3 region has 15 residues. CDR3 bases: TGTGCCAGCAGCTTCCGGGGACAGCTCCAAGAGACCCAGTACTTC. This gives the protein CASSFRGQLQETQYF. The full variable domain, in which reference TRBV7-9 and TRBJ2-5 provide the parts outside the CDR3, is DTGVSQNPRHKITKRGQNVTFRCDPISEHNRLYWYRQTLGQGPEFLTYFQNEAQLEKSRLLSDRFSAERPKGSFSTLEIQRTEQGDSAMYLCASSFRGQLQETQYFGPGTRLLVL.

The CDR3 is CASSLKGHPLNTEAFF. The DNA for the CDR3 is TGTGCCAGCAGCTTAAAGGGACACCCACTGAACACTGAAGCTTTCTTT. The chain recombines TRBV7-2 with TRBJ1-1; TRBD1 might be the D (6 bases). This CDR3 region has 16 residues. Germline values: CDR1 SGHTA, CDR2 FQGNSA. The germline V and J ends were trimmed by 2 bases and 0 bases, with 13 bases remaining between them.